The sequence of this TCR beta chain was determined in a study of shared clonotypes between healthy human individuals. This table comes from immunoSEQ multiplex PCR, and its TCRdb copy is limited to in-frame clones, with some not included. Of a few million clones in the sample, approximately 94% were seen once. V was clipped by 3 bases and J by 4 bases; unmatched bases: 2. Germline CDR1 is MNHNS and CDR2 is SASEGT. The CDR3 has 13 amino acids. The sample was naive CD4+ T cells sorted from blood. The subset is: CD45RA+ positively selected. This TCR came from a man aged 18 to 29 in good health. This chain uses TRBV6-1 with TRBJ1-2; 7 bases are shared with TRBD1. The CDR3 reads CASSEYRGYGYTF. CDR3 bases: TGTGCCAGCAGTGAGTACAGGGGCTATGGCTACACCTTC.